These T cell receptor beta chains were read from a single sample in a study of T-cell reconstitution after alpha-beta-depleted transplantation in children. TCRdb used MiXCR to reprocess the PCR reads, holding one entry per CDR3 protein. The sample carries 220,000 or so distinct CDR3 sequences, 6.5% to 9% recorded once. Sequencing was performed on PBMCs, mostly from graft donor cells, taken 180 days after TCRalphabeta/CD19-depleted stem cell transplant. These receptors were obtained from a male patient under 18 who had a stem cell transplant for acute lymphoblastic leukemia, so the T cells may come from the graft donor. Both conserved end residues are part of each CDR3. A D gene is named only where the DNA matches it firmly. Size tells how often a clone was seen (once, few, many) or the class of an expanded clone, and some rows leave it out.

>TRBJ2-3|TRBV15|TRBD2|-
TGTGCCACCAGCAGTGGGAGGGGCACAGATACGCAGTATTTT
CATSSGRGTDTQYF
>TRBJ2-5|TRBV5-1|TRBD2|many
TGCGCCAGCAGCCTAGGACTAGCGGGAGTAGAGACCCAGTACTTC
CASSLGLAGVETQYF
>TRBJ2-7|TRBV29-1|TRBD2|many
TGCAGCGTGGTGACTAGCGGGAGGCCCCACTACGAGCAGTACTTC
CSVVTSGRPHYEQYF
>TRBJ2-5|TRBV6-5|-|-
TGTGCCAGCAGTTGGGGGGGCGGGGGAGAGACCCAGTACTTC
CASSWGGGGETQYF
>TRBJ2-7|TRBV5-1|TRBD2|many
TGCGCCAGCAAAGCGCGGGGGGGCGGGAACGAGCAGTACTTC
CASKARGGGNEQYF
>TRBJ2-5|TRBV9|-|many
TGTGCCAGCAGCGTAGAAGGTGGGGGAGAGACCCAGTACTTC
CASSVEGGGETQYF
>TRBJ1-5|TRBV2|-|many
TGTGCCAGCAGTATCCCCTACAATCAGCCCCAGCATTTT
CASSIPYNQPQHF
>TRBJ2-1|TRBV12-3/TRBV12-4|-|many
TGTGCCAGCAGTGGGGCAGGGATGAAGCAGTTCTTC
CASSGAGMKQFF
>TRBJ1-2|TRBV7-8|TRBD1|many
TGTGCCAGCAGCTTAGGGGCCCCACAGGGGGACTATGGCTACACCTTC
CASSLGAPQGDYGYTF
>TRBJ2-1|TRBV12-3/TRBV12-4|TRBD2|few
TGTGCCAGCAGTTTCTGGACTAGTCTCTACAATGAGCAGTTCTTC
CASSFWTSLYNEQFF
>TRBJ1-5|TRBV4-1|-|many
TGCGCCAGCAGCTTAGGACAGTTCAATCAGCCCCAGCATTTT
CASSLGQFNQPQHF
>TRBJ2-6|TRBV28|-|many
TGTGCCAGCAGCCTTAAGGGGTTGGGGCACTCTGGGGCCAACGTCCTGACTTTC
CASSLKGLGHSGANVLTF
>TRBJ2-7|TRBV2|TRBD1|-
TGTGCCAGCGCGAGACAGGGTTCCTACGAGCAGTACTTC
CASARQGSYEQYF
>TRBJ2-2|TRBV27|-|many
TGTGCCAGCAGAGTAAATACCGGGGAGCTGTTTTTT
CASRVNTGELFF
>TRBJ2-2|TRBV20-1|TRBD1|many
TGCAGTGCTGACAGGGGGCGGGGAGGGAGTACTCCCGGGGAGCTGTTTTTT
CSADRGRGGSTPGELFF
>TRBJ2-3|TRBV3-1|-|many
TGTGCCAGCAGCCATAAGGGTACGCAGTATTTT
CASSHKGTQYF
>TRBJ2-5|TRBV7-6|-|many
TGTGCCAGCAGCTTAGTAGATTTTGGGGAGACCCAGTACTTC
CASSLVDFGETQYF
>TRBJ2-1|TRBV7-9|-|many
TGTGCCAGCAGCTTACGGACTGGGCCGGGTGGCAGCTCCTACAATGAGCAGTTCTTC
CASSLRTGPGGSSYNEQFF
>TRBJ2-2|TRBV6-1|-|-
TGTGCCACCCCGGGCGGGCTAATCGCGAACACCGGGGAGCTGTTTTTT
CATPGGLIANTGELFF
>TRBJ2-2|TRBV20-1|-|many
TGCAGTGCTAGAGATACCGCCAGGGAGCTGTTTTTT
CSARDTARELFF
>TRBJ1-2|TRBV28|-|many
TGTGCCAGCAGTTTACCAGGAGCAAACTATGGCTACACCTTC
CASSLPGANYGYTF
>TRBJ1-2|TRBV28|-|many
TGTGCCAGCAGTCCTCAGGGGAAAGGCTACACCTTC
CASSPQGKGYTF
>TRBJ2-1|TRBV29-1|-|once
TGCAGCGTTGAAGCGGGACATCCCAATGAGCAGTTCTTC
CSVEAGHPNEQFF
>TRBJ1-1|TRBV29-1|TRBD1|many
TGCAGCGTAGATTACAGGGGGCCCGAAGCTTTCTTT
CSVDYRGPEAFF
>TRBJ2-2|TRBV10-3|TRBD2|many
TGTGCCATCAAGCCAGCGGGAGGGCCAGCCGGGGAGCTGTTTTTT
CAIKPAGGPAGELFF
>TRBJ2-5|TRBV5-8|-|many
TGTGCCAGCAGCATTTACAGGGTCCCGGGGACCCAGTACTTC
CASSIYRVPGTQYF
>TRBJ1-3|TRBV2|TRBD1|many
TGTGCCAGCAGTGCAGGGGGAACTGGAAACACCATATATTTT
CASSAGGTGNTIYF
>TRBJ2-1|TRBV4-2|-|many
TGTGCCAGCAGCCAAGCGGGGGACAATGAGCAGTTCTTC
CASSQAGDNEQFF
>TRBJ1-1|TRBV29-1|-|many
TGCAGCGTAGGGAGAGGGTTCTCGAACACTGAAGCTTTCTTT
CSVGRGFSNTEAFF
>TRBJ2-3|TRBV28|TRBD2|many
TGTGCCAGCAGCCCCTACAGGGCGGGAGGGCCCGAAGATACGCAGTATTTT
CASSPYRAGGPEDTQYF
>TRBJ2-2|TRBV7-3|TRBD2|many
TGTGCCAGCAGCTTCGGTGGGACTAGCAGGAGAGCCGGGGAGCTGTTTTTT
CASSFGGTSRRAGELFF
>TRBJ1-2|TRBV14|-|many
TGTGCCAGCAGCCAAGTCGGCCCGCCTTATGGCTACACCTTC
CASSQVGPPYGYTF
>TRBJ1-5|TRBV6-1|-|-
TGTGCCAGCAGTCCGCCCAATTGGGGGGACCCTAGCAATCAGCCCCAGCATTTT
CASSPPNWGDPSNQPQHF
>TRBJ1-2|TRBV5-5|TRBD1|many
TGTGCCAGCAGCCGTGGTGAAGGGGGCATCGGTGGCTACACCTTC
CASSRGEGGIGGYTF
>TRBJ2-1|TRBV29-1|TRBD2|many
TGCAGCGTTGAAGGGCGCGGGAGGGCCAATGAGCAGTTCTTC
CSVEGRGRANEQFF
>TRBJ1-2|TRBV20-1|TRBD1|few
TGCAGTGCTGGGACAGAGAATGGCTATGGCTACACCTTC
CSAGTENGYGYTF
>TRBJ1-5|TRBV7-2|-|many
TGTGCCAGCAGCTTAGAGGAGAGCAATCAGCCCCAGCATTTT
CASSLEESNQPQHF
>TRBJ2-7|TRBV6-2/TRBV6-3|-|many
TGTGCCAGCAGCCTCGGACAGAGGGACGAGCAGTACTTC
CASSLGQRDEQYF
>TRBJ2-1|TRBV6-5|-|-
TGTGCCAGCAGCACCCAGGGGGGGGGTGAGCAGTTCTTC
CASSTQGGGEQFF
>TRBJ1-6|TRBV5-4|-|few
TGTGCCAGCAGCTCTAGGACCGGGATCGCTGAGCATCTCCACTTT
CASSSRTGIAEHLHF
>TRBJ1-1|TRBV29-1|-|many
TGCAGCGTTTACCCCGCAGGCACTGAAGCTTTCTTT
CSVYPAGTEAFF
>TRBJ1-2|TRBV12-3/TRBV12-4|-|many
TGTGCCAGCGGCCCCGGGGAGGCCCCTCACTATGGCTACACCTTC
CASGPGEAPHYGYTF
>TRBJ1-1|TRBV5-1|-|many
TGCGCCAGCAGCTTAGGACAGTTCATGAACACTGAAGCTTTCTTT
CASSLGQFMNTEAFF
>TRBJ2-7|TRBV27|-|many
TGTGCCAGCAGTTGGGTACCCCCCCACGGGCAGTACTTC
CASSWVPPHGQYF
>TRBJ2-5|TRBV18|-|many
TGTGCCAGCTCACCACCCCGGACGAAAGAGACCCAGTACTTC
CASSPPRTKETQYF
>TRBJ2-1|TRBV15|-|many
TGTGCCACCAGCAGAGTGACGCGGGATAACAATGAGCAGTTCTTC
CATSRVTRDNNEQFF